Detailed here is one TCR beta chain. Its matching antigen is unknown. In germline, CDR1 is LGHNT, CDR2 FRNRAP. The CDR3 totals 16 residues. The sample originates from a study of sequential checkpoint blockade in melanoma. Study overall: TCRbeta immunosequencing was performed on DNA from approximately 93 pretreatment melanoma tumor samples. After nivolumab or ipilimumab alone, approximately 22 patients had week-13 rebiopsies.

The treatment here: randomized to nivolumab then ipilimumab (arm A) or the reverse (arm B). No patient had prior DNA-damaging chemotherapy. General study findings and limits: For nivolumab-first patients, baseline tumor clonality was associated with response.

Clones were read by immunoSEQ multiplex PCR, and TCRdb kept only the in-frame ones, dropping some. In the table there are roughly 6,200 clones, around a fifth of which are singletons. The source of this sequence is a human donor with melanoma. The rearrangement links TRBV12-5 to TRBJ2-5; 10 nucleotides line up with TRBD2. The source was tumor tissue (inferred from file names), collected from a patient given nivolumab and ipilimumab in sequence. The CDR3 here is CASCLVAGGLGETQYF. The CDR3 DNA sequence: TGTGCCAGCTGTTTGGTAGCGGGGGGTCTGGGGGAGACCCAGTACTTC.